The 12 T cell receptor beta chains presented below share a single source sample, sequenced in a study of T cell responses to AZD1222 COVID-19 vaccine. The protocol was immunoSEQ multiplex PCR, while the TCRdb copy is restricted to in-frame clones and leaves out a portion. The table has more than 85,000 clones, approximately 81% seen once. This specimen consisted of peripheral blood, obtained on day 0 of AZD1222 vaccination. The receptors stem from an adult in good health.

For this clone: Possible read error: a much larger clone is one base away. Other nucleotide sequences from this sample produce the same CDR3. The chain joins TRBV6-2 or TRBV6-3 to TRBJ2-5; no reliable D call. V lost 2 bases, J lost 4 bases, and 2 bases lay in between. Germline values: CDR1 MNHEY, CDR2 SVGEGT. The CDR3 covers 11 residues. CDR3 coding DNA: TGTGCCAGCAGTTACGGAGAGACCCAGTACTTC. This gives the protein CASSYGETQYF.

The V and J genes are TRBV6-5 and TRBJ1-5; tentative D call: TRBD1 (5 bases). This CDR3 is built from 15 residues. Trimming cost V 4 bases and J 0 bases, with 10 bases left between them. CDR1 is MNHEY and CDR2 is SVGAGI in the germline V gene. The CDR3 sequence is CASSLDKNSNQPQHF. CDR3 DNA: TGTGCCAGCAGTTTGGACAAAAATAGCAATCAGCCCCAGCATTTT.

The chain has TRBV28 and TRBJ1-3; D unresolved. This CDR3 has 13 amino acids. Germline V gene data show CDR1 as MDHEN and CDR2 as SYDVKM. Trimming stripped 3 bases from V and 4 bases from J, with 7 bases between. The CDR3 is CASSFRLGNTIYF. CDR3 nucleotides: TGTGCCAGCAGTTTCCGTTTAGGAAACACCATATATTTT.

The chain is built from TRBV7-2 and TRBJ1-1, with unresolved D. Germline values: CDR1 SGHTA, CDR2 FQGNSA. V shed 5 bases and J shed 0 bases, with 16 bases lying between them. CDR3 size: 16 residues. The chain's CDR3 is CASSPDPKRMNTEAFF. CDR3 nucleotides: TGTGCCAGCAGCCCCGACCCCAAACGGATGAACACTGAAGCTTTCTTT.

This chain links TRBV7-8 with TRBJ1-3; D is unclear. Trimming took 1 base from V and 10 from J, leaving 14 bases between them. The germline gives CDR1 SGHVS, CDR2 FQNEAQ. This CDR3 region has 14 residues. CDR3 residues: CASSLDSIPGTIYF. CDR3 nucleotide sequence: TGTGCCAGCAGCTTAGACAGCATACCGGGGACCATATATTTT.

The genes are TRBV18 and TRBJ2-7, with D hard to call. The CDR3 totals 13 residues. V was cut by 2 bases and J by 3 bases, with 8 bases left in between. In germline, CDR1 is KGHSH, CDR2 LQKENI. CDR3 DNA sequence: TGTGCCAGCTCACCAGGGCAGGACTACGAGCAGTACTTC. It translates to CASSPGQDYEQYF.

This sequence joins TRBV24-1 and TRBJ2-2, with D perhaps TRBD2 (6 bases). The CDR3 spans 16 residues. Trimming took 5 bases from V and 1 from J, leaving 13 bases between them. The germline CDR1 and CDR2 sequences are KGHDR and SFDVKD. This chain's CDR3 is CATSVPGLKNTGELFF. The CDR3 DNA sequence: TGTGCCACCAGTGTCCCGGGACTCAAGAACACCGGGGAGCTGTTTTTT.

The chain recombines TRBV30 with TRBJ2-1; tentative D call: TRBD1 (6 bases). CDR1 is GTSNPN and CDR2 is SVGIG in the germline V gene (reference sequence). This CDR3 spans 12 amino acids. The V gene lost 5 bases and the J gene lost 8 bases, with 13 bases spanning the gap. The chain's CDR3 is CAWETGGDEQFF. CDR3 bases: TGTGCCTGGGAGACAGGTGGAGATGAGCAGTTCTTC.

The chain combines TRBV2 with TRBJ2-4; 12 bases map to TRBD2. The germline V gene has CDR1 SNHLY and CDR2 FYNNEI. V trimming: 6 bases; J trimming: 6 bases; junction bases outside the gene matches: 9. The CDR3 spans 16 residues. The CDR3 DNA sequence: TGTGCCAGCAGGTATCAATTGACTAGCGGGGGAAACATTCAGTACTTC. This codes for CASRYQLTSGGNIQYF.

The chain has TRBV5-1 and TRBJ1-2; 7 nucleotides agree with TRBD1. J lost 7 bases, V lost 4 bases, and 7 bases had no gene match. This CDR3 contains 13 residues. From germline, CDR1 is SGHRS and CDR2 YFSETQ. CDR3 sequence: CASSEDRFGGYTF. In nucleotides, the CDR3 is TGCGCCAGCAGCGAGGACAGGTTCGGTGGCTACACCTTC.

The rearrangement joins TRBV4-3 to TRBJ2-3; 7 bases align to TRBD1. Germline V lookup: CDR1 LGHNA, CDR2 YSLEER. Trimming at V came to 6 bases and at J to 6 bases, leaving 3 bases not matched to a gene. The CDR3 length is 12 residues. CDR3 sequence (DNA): TGCGCCAGCAGTTTACAGGGGGATACGCAGTATTTT. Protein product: CASSLQGDTQYF.

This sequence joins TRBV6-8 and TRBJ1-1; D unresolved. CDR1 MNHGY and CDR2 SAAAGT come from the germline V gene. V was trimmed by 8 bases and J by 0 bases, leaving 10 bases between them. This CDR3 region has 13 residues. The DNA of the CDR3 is TGTGCCAGCTTACAGATTATGAACACTGAAGCTTTCTTT. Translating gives CASLQIMNTEAFF.